This T cell receptor (beta chain) stems from a study of T cells after yellow fever vaccination (dated by TCRdb to about 2019). Some background on the complete study: The SMART-Seq v4 Ultra Low Input RNA kit was used to prepare libraries from fractions with low cell numbers. To follow T-cell clones before and after primary and booster YFV17D yellow fever vaccination, bulk TCR alpha and beta repertoires were sequenced over time. Two healthy male donors made up the cohort, one aged 18 to 30 years and the other aged 30 to 40 years. Blood was collected at multiple timepoints before and after primary and secondary immunization, and bulk PBMC replicates and cell subsets were isolated. What the research found in general, with its limitations: Compared with the primary T-cell response, the secondary T-cell response was faster but weaker, reaching its peak on day 5 rather than on day 15. The study included only two donors, which limits how far the findings can be generalized. After the booster, most of the clones that had expanded following primary vaccination were detected again (almost 98% of CD4 and 80% to 90% of CD8), which suggests that memory was broadly maintained. Because abundant contaminating clonotypes from the bulk population could be contained in FACS-sorted repertoires, computational filtering was required. A small share of clonotypes occurred in both CD4 and CD8 compartments, likely arising from convergent recombination.

TCR cDNA was synthesized by 5'RACE template switching, through which a universal primer site and unique molecular identifiers were introduced. Priming for cDNA synthesis came from both the TCR alpha and TCR beta constant segments. Libraries were amplified in two PCR steps, with sample barcodes and sequencing adapters added in the second step. Sequencing of libraries was done on Illumina HiSeq 2500 (2x100 bp) or NovaSeq (2x150 bp). As for the authors' bioinformatics: MIGEC was used to demultiplex reads and collapse the reads into UMI consensus sequences, and MiXCR was used for V(D)J alignment. Clonotypes responding to the vaccine were identified with edgeR on replicate PBMC samples, with the criteria of FDR below 0.01 and a log2 fold change above 5 up to day 15. Each bulk clonotype was labeled CD4 or CD8 based on which sequenced repertoire, CD4 or CD8, contained the clonotype at higher abundance. TCRdb reprocessed the public reads (quality trimming at Q25 with fastp, clone calling with MiXCR) and kept in-frame beta chains. Every entry covers one CDR3 protein and lists the most common genes and DNA from its rows. These V and J calls rely on TCRdb rather than the paper's analysis. The sample contains 500,000 to 650,000 distinct CDR3 sequences, roughly 17% of them found a single time. 15% to 20% of the sample comes from the top ten.

This clonotype was observed a few times. Its specific antigen is unknown. No quality values exist for individual bases; no much larger clone is one base distant. The treatment or condition label here, explained by the study, means: live attenuated yellow fever vaccine strain. Two biological replicates of bulk PBMCs were collected at each blood-draw timepoint. A standard Ficoll-Paque protocol was used to isolate PBMCs from peripheral blood. RNA was extracted with TriZol from bulk PBMCs, CD4 and CD8 fractions, and dextramer-positive and dextramer-negative fractions. The sequenced sample was PBMCs, obtained about 5 days after the first yellow fever vaccination. This TCR was recovered from a man aged 18 to 29 who received the YFV17D yellow fever vaccine.

The CDR3 corresponds to CASSRNSGTGNSPLHF. The sequenced DNA is TGTGCCAGCAGCCGAAACTCCGGGACGGGGAATTCACCCCTCCACTTT. The chain is encoded by TRBV6-2 or TRBV6-3 joined to TRBJ1-6, and possibly TRBD1, on 5 matching bases. CDR1 and CDR2 are drawn from the germline V gene: MNHEY, SVGEGT. The V end loses 6 bases and the J end loses 7 bases, and a stretch of 19 bases separates them. The CDR3, from cysteine to phenylalanine, totals 16 residues. The entry retains the CDR3 DNA only, 48 bases that are in frame from base 1.